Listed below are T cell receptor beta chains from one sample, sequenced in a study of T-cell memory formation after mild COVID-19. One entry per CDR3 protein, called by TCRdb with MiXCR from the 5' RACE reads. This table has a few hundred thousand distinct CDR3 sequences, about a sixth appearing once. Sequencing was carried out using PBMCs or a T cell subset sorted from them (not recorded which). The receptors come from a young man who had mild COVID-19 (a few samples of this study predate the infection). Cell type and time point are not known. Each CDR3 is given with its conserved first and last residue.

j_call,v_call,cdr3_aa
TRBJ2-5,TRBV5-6,CASSSLIKETQYF
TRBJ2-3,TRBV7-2,CASSLAGHRDTQYF
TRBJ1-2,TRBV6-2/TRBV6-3,CASSSRTGGDLSYGYTF
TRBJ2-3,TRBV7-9,CASSSQGPSGTDTQYF
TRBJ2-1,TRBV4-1,CASSQDRLPGGHIYNEQFF
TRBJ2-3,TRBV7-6,CASSLKADTDTQYF
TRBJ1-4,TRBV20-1,CSARGDGLEKLFF
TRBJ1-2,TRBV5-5,CASSLAGSGDYKFGYTF
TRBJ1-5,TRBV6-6,CASSPLSRAHSNQPQHF
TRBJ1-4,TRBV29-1,CSVESRANEKLFF
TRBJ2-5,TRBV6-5,CASSYSTGPGTQYF
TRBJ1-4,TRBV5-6,CASSLLDSGNEKLFF
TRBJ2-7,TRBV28,CASSFQGGGYEQYF
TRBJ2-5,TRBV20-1,CSAKSQETQYF
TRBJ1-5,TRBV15,CATSNPDQPQHF
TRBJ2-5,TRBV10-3,CAISRQGVRETQYF
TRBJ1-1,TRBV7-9,CASSFVGQGNEAFF
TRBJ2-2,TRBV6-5,CASRSPSSEGRSGELFF
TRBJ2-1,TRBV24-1,CATSDSTVNEQFF
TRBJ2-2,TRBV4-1,CASSQERTNRVGELFF
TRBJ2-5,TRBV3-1,CASSPTPGRGKETQYF
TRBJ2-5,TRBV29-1,CSAARQGKETQYF
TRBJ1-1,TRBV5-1,CASSLAGGMNTEAFF
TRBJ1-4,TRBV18,CASSPGQAVGEKLFF
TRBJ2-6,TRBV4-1,CASSQAGPGANVLTF
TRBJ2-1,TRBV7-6,CASSFASGGHSYNEQFF
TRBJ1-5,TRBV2,CASSRHYSNQPQHF
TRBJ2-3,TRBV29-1,CSVRKDTQYF
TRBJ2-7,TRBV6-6,CATSRASSYEQYF
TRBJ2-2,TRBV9,CASSVAGGNTGELFF
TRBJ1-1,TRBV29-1,CSVEGSMNTEAFF
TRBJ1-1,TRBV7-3,CASSLLGGSGTEAFF
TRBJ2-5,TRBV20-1,CSARRLAGQETQYF
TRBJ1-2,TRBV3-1,CASRGGEGRGYTF
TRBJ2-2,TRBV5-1,CASSLAEAPGELFF
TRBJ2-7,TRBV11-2,CASSLPVHYEQYF
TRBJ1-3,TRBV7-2,CASSQGPFSGNTIYF
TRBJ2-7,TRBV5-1,CASAAGNYEQYF
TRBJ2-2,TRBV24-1,CATSGPGASTGELFF
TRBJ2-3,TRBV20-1,CSARDQGHNTDTQYF
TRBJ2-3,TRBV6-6,CASRPSELHTDTQYF
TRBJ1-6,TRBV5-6,CASSSPNLRLSPLHF
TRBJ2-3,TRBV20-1,CSAYPDRVSGTQYF
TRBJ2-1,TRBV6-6,CASSILAGGDNEQFF
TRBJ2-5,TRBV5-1,CASSLQPDPETQYF
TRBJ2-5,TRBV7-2,CASSWGQAQETQYF